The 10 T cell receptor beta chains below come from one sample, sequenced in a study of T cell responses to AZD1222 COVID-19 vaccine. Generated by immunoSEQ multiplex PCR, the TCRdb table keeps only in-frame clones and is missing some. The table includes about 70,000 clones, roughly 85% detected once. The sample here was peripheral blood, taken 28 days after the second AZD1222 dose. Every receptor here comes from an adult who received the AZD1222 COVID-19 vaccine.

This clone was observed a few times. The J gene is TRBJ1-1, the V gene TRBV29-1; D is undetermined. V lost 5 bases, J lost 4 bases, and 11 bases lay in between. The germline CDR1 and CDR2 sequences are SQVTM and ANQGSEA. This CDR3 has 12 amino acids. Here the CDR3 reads CSVWTAVTEAFF. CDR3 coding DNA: TGCAGCGTTTGGACCGCGGTCACTGAAGCTTTCTTT.

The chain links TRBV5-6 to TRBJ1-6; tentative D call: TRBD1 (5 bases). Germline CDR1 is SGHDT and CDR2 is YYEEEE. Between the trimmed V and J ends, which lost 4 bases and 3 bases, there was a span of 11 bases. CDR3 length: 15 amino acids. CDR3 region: CASSVRDRYNSPLHF. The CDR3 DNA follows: TGTGCCAGCAGCGTTCGGGACCGCTATAATTCACCCCTCCACTTT.

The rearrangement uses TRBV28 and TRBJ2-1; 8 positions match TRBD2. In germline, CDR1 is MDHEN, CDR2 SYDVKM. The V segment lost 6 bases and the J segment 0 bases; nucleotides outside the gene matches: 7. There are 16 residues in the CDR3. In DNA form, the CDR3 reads TGTGCCAGCAGCGGGAGCGGGGGCCTCTCCTACAATGAGCAGTTCTTC. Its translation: CASSGSGGLSYNEQFF.

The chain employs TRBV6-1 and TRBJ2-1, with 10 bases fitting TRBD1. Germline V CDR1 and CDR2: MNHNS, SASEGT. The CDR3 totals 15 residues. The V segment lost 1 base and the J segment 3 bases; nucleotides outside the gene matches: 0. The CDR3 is CASSEGTGGYNEQFF. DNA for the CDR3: TGTGCCAGCAGTGAAGGGACAGGGGGCTACAATGAGCAGTTCTTC.

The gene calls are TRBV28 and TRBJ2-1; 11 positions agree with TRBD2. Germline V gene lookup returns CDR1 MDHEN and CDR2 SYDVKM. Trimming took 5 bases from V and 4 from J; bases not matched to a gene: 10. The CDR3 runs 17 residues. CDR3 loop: CASSRKRTSGLYNEQFF. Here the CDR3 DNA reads TGTGCCAGCAGTCGCAAAAGGACTAGCGGGCTATACAATGAGCAGTTCTTC.

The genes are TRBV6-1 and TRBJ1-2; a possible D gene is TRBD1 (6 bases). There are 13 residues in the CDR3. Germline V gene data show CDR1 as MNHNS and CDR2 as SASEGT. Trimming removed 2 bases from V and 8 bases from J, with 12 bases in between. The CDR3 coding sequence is TGTGCCAGCAGTGAAACCGGACAGTACGGCTACACCTTC. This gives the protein CASSETGQYGYTF.

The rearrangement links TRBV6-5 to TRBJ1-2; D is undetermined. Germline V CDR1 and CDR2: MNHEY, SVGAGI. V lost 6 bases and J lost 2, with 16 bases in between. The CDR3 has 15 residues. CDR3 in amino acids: CASRNFFGGNYGYTF. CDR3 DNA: TGTGCCAGCAGGAATTTCTTTGGAGGGAACTATGGCTACACCTTC.

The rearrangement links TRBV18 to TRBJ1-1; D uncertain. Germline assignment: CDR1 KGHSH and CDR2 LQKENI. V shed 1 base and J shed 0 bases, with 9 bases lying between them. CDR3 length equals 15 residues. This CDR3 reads CASSPRADMNTEAFF. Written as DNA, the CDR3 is TGTGCCAGCTCACCACGCGCAGATATGAACACTGAAGCTTTCTTT.

This CDR3 reads CSASRGLGGPYEQYF. DNA of the CDR3: TGCAGTGCTAGTCGTGGGTTGGGTGGTCCCTACGAGCAGTACTTC. This rearrangement joins TRBV20-1 to TRBJ2-7; D unresolved. V lost 3 bases to trimming and J lost 2 bases, with 17 bases between them. The CDR3 is 15 amino acids. The germline V gene encodes CDR1 DFQATT and CDR2 SNEGSKA (reference sequence).

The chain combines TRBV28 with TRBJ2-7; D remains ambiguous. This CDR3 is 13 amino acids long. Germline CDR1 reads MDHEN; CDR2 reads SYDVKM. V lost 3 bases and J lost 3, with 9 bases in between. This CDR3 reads CASSLSSSYEQYF. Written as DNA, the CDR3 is TGTGCCAGCAGTTTGTCCAGTAGCTACGAGCAGTACTTC.